This TCR beta chain was identified in a study of blood T cells in healthy people across ages. This clonotype was recorded a few times. CDR1 and CDR2 from the germline V gene are SGHAT and FQNNGV. Trimming took 5 bases from V and 9 from J, leaving 14 bases between them. The CDR3 consists of 13 residues. With a J-beta primer mix and a sample-barcoded 5' primer, a second PCR ran about 6 to 11 cycles. TCRdb independently ran MiXCR on the 5' RACE reads; one entry per CDR3 protein. The repertoire includes about 2 million distinct CDR3 sequences, 49% of them detected once, and 2.1% sits in the top ten. This TCR was sampled from a woman aged 40 to 50 in good health. Sequenced sample: blood. The gene calls are TRBV11-2 and TRBJ2-4; tentative D call: TRBD1 (6 bases). Written as DNA, the CDR3 is TGTGCCAGCAGCAATGGACAGTTGGGCATTCAGTACTTC. This encodes CASSNGQLGIQYF.